Listed here are 9 T cell receptor beta chains from one sample, sequenced in a study of T cells in women clearing cervical HPV infection. Assay used: immunoSEQ multiplex PCR; TCRdb lists only in-frame clones, some missing. This sample's table reports about 28,000 clones. Specimen: blood buffy coat. The source of these receptors is a woman between 18 and 70 years old with a cervical HPV16 infection that either progressed to CIN3+ or cleared (not recorded which).

As concerns this clone: Read sequence stops 3 residues before the CDR3 end, and the germline J gene provides the missing end. The chain couples TRBV18 to TRBJ1-2; D is possibly TRBD1 (5 bases). This CDR3 is built from 14 residues. Germline assignment: CDR1 KGHSH and CDR2 LQKENI. The CDR3 protein is CASSTLAGTGDYTF. The covered CDR3 bases are TGTGCCAGCTCAACGCTAGCGGGGACGGGCGAC.

Regarding this clone: The CDR3 goes on 3 residues after the read ends, and that part is filled in from the germline J gene. The V gene is TRBV20-1, the J gene TRBJ2-4; D remains unclear. This CDR3 has 15 residues. V lost 0 bases and J lost 0, with 9 bases in between. Germline CDR1 and CDR2: DFQATT and SNEGSKA (reference sequence). CDR3 amino acids: CSAREARLAKNIQYF. Partial CDR3 DNA: TGCAGTGCTAGAGAGGCCCGCTTAGCCAAAAACATT.

About this clone itself: The CDR3 is cut off 3 residues early in the read; its end comes from the germline J gene. The rearrangement joins TRBV5-8 to TRBJ2-5, with TRBD1 matching over 8 bases. Trimming took 1 base from V and 1 from J; bases not matched to a gene: 3. Germline V gives CDR1 SGHTS, CDR2 YDEGEE. This CDR3 comprises 15 residues. This CDR3 is CASSLWGQVQETQYF. The covered CDR3 bases are TGTGCCAGCAGCTTGTGGGGACAGGTCCAAGAGACC.

Regarding this clone: The junction departs from the called germline gene at one end, perhaps through a read error. The read ends 3 residues early relative to the CDR3; the germline J gene fills the gap. Other DNA sequences in the same sample also yield this CDR3. This sequence joins TRBV6-2 or TRBV6-3 and TRBJ1-3; 7 positions agree with TRBD1. The CDR3 runs to 16 residues. Germline assignment: CDR1 MNHEY and CDR2 SVGEGT. This CDR3 is CASRPPTGTSGNTIYF. Partial CDR3 DNA: TGTGCCAGCAGACCTCCGACAGGGACCTCTGGAAACACT.

About this clone itself: The missing CDR3 end, 3 residues past where the read stops, is filled in from the germline J gene. V gene TRBV19 combines with J gene TRBJ1-4; D unclear. The CDR3 totals 14 residues. From germline, CDR1 is LNHDA and CDR2 SQIVND (reference sequence). CDR3 amino acids: CASSMDSYNSPLFF. CDR3 bases read: TGTGCCAGTAGTATGGACTCCTATAATTCACCA.

Regarding this clone: The observed sequence ends 3 residues before the CDR3 terminus, with the missing tail filled in from the germline J gene. The V and J genes are TRBV20-1 and TRBJ2-5, with 9 bases lining up with TRBD2. The CDR3 contains 14 residues. CDR1 DFQATT and CDR2 SNEGSKA come from the germline V gene (reference sequence). The V and J ends lost 6 bases and 3 bases, in that order; junction bases with no gene match: 8. The CDR3 protein is CSADLLAGKETQYF. The part of the CDR3 DNA that was read is TGCAGTGCCGACCTCCTAGCGGGGAAAGAGACC.

Regarding this clone: The read gets to within 3 residues of the CDR3 end, and the germline J gene fills in the rest. The V and J genes are TRBV7-8 and TRBJ1-1; a weak D match, TRBD1 (5 bases). V was clipped by 2 bases and J by 4 bases, with 11 bases between them. The CDR3 is made up of 14 amino acids. Germline-derived CDR1 and CDR2 are SGHVS and FQNEAQ. Partial CDR3 DNA: TGTGCCAGCAGCTTAAACCAGGGAACCACTGAA. It is translated as CASSLNQGTTE. The complete CDR3 protein is CASSLNQGTTEAFF.

CDR3 in amino acids: CSVEGAQGLAGAGELFF. The CDR3 DNA, read in part, is TGCAGCGTTGAAGGGGCCCAGGGACTAGCGGGGGCCGGGGAG. V gene TRBV29-1 combines with J gene TRBJ2-2, with TRBD2 identical over 14 bases. The read halts 3 residues ahead of the CDR3 end, with the missing end drawn from the germline J gene. CDR1 and CDR2 (germline): SQVTM, ANQGSEA. V shed 1 base, J shed 6 bases, and the junction held 7 bases outside the gene matches. The CDR3 is 17 residues long.

In the case of this clone: The CDR3 goes on 3 residues after the read ends, and that part is filled in from the germline J gene. The V and J genes are TRBV19 and TRBJ2-2; the match to TRBD1 covers 12 bases. CDR3 size: 19 residues. Looked up from germline, CDR1 is LNHDA and CDR2 is SQIVND (reference sequence). CDR3 in amino acids: CASSRDRDRGLTGANVLFF. The DNA read from the CDR3 is TGTGCCAGTAGTAGAGACCGGGACAGGGGGCTCACTGGGGCCAACGTG.